Shown below are 18 T cell receptor beta chains from a single sample sequenced in a study of blood T cell repertoires in COVID-19. The protocol was immunoSEQ multiplex PCR, while the TCRdb copy is restricted to in-frame clones and leaves out a portion. There are 400,000 to 450,000 clones in the sample; about 91% occur only once, and 10% to 15% lies in the top ten. The source material was peripheral blood. The receptors shown here come from a woman aged 45-59 years with COVID-19, enrolled during active disease.

The chain carries TRBV6-6 and TRBJ1-1; the match to TRBD1 covers 8 bases. The CDR3 is 13 amino acids. V shed 6 bases, J shed 4 bases, and the junction held 4 bases outside the gene matches. Germline V gives CDR1 MNHNY, CDR2 SVGAGI (reference sequence). CDR3 loop: CASRSGGGTEAFF. The CDR3, as DNA: TGTGCCAGCAGGTCAGGGGGCGGCACTGAAGCTTTCTTT.

The chain recombines TRBV28 with TRBJ1-2; D is undetermined. The CDR3 sequence is 11 residues long. Germline lookup yields CDR1 MDHEN and CDR2 SYDVKM. Trimming pared 2 bases from V and 6 bases from J, leaving 4 bases between. Written as DNA, the CDR3 is TGTGCCAGCAGTTTACGGGATGGCTACACCTTC. This encodes CASSLRDGYTF.

The V gene is TRBV7-3, the J gene TRBJ2-2; TRBD2 aligns across 13 bases. Germline V lookup: CDR1 SGHTA, CDR2 FQGTGA. The CDR3 is 18 residues long. J was trimmed by 1 base and V by 5 bases; bases with no gene match: 7. CDR3 region: CASSVRGLAGRNTGELFF. The CDR3 DNA is TGTGCCAGCAGCGTGAGGGGACTAGCGGGGAGGAACACCGGGGAGCTGTTTTTT. The full variable domain, its missing parts supplied by reference TRBV7-3 and TRBJ2-2, is GAGVSQTPSNKVTEKGKYVELRCDPISGHTALYWYRQSLGQGPEFLIYFQGTGAADDSGLPNDRFFAVRPEGSVSTLKIQRTERGDSAVYLCASSVRGLAGRNTGELFFGEGSRLTVL.

This chain connects TRBV18 to TRBJ1-4; D unclear. The germline V gene encodes CDR1 KGHSH and CDR2 LQKENI. The CDR3 totals 15 residues. The V gene lost 5 bases and the J gene lost 7 bases, with 17 bases spanning the gap. CDR3 region: CASSGAVADSEKLFF. The CDR3 DNA is TGTGCCAGCTCAGGCGCGGTCGCTGATAGTGAAAAACTGTTTTTT. The full variable domain, its missing parts supplied by reference TRBV18 and TRBJ1-4, is NAGVMQNPRHLVRRRGQEARLRCSPMKGHSHVYWYRQLPEEGLKFMVYLQKENIIDESGMPKERFSAEFPKEGPSILRIQQVVRGDSAAYFCASSGAVADSEKLFFGSGTQLSVL.

This clone appeared a few times. J is TRBJ1-1 and V is TRBV27, with a possible D match to TRBD1 (6 bases). The CDR3 totals 14 residues. V dropped 3 bases and J dropped 4 bases, with 12 bases sitting between them. Germline CDR1 is MNHEY and CDR2 is SMNVEV (reference sequence). CDR3 coding DNA: TGTGCCAGCAGTTTTGCGGGGGCCATCACTGAAGCTTTCTTT. Protein product: CASSFAGAITEAFF.

J is TRBJ2-2 and V is TRBV30; TRBD1 matches 7 bases. This CDR3 is 16 amino acids long. Germline CDR1 reads GTSNPN; CDR2 reads SVGIG (reference sequence). V lost 2 bases and J lost 4; bases outside the gene matches: 10. CDR3 DNA sequence: TGTGCCTGGAGTTTGGACAGGTTGATGGGCACCGGGGAGCTGTTTTTT. Encoded protein: CAWSLDRLMGTGELFF. The full variable domain, with the rest looked up from reference TRBV30 and TRBJ2-2, is SQTIHQWPATLVQPVGSPLSLECTVEGTSNPNLYWYRQAAGRGLQLLFYSVGIGQISSEVPQNLSASRPQDRQFILSSKKLLLSDSGFYLCAWSLDRLMGTGELFFGEGSRLTVL.

The chain links TRBV6-2 or TRBV6-3 to TRBJ1-2; D is undetermined. The CDR3 runs to 14 residues. With 5 bases removed from V and 4 bases from J, the gap between germline ends came to 14 bases. CDR1 and CDR2 (germline): MNHEY, SVGEGT. CDR3 protein: CASSDLGLVYGYTF. The CDR3 DNA sequence: TGTGCCAGCAGTGACCTCGGACTGGTCTATGGCTACACCTTC.

The V gene is TRBV4-1, the J gene TRBJ1-2, with TRBD1 matching over 8 bases. The V and J ends lost 6 bases and 7 bases, in that order; junction bases with no gene match: 10. The CDR3 is made up of 14 amino acids. Germline V gives CDR1 MGHRA, CDR2 YSYEKL. The CDR3 coding sequence is TGCGCCAGCAGTTTGCCAGGGGGCACGGCTGGCTACACCTTC. As protein: CASSLPGGTAGYTF.

V gene TRBV12-5 combines with J gene TRBJ2-7; no firm D call. The CDR3 extends over 12 amino acids. CDR1 is LGHNT, CDR2 FRNRAP, per germline. V was trimmed by 5 bases and J by 3 bases, leaving 8 bases between them. CDR3 in DNA: TGTGCTAGTGGTCCACACGACTACGAGCAGTACTTC. Encoded protein: CASGPHDYEQYF. The full variable domain, rest sourced from reference TRBV12-5 and TRBJ2-7, is DARVTQTPRHKVTEMGQEVTMRCQPILGHNTVFWYRQTMMQGLELLAYFRNRAPLDDSGMPKDRFSAEMPDATLATLKIQPSEPRDSAVYFCASGPHDYEQYFGPGTRLTVT.

This clone was observed a few times. The chain combines TRBV9 with TRBJ2-5, with TRBD2 identical over 9 bases. CDR1 and CDR2 from the germline V gene are SGDLS and YYNGEE. The CDR3 runs to 16 residues. The ends lost 0 bases at V and 4 bases at J; junction bases unmatched: 7. The CDR3 sequence is CASSVGIAGEGETQYF. As DNA, the CDR3 is TGTGCCAGCAGCGTAGGAATAGCGGGGGAGGGAGAGACCCAGTACTTC. Together with reference TRBV9 and TRBJ2-5, the CDR3 gives the full variable domain: DSGVTQTPKHLITATGQRVTLRCSPRSGDLSVYWYQQSLDQGLQFLIQYYNGEERAKGNILERFSAQQFPDLHSELNLSSLELGDSALYFCASSVGIAGEGETQYFGPGTRLLVL.

The chain carries TRBV5-1 and TRBJ2-3; 9 positions agree with TRBD1. The V and J ends lost 1 base and 5 bases, in that order; junction bases with no gene match: 5. The CDR3 has 15 amino acids. From germline, CDR1 is SGHRS and CDR2 YFSETQ. In DNA form, the CDR3 reads TGCGCCAGCAGCTTGTGGACAGGGGCAGGAGATACGCAGTATTTT. Encoded protein: CASSLWTGAGDTQYF.

The V call is TRBV15, the J call TRBJ2-3, with a possible D match to TRBD1 (5 bases). The V gene's germline CDR1 is LNHNV and CDR2 YYDKDF (reference sequence). Between the trimmed V and J ends, which lost 10 bases and 1 base, there was a span of 12 bases. This CDR3 is built from 13 residues. CDR3 region: CAIPDTGTDTQYF. For the CDR3, the DNA is TGTGCCATTCCGGACACAGGCACAGATACGCAGTATTTT.

This chain links TRBV25-1 with TRBJ1-1; D is unclear. The CDR3 has 11 amino acids. Germline V gene lookup returns CDR1 MGHDK and CDR2 SYGVNS. Between the trimmed V and J ends, which lost 8 bases and 6 bases, there was a span of 10 bases. The CDR3 here is CASALQAEAFF. The DNA of the CDR3 is TGTGCCAGCGCCCTTCAGGCTGAAGCTTTCTTT.

This chain uses TRBV7-9 with TRBJ1-5, with 8 bases that match TRBD1. The V gene end was trimmed by 1 base and the J gene end by 5 bases; junction bases not matched to a gene: 4. The V gene's germline CDR1 is SEHNR and CDR2 FQNEAQ (reference sequence). The CDR3 is 15 amino acids. CDR3 DNA: TGTGCCAGCAGCTTAGGGGGCAGGGGGCATCAGCCCCAGCATTTT. Protein product: CASSLGGRGHQPQHF. Filled out from reference TRBV7-9 and TRBJ1-5, the complete variable domain reads DTGVSQNPRHKITKRGQNVTFRCDPISEHNRLYWYRQTLGQGPEFLTYFQNEAQLEKSRLLSDRFSAERPKGSFSTLEIQRTEQGDSAMYLCASSLGGRGHQPQHFGDGTRLSIL.

This clone was detected only once. The V call is TRBV5-8, the J call TRBJ2-7; possible D gene TRBD1, 5 bases. V shed 4 bases and J shed 3 bases, with 14 bases lying between them. Germline-derived CDR1 and CDR2 are SGHTS and YDEGEE. The CDR3 is made up of 14 amino acids. The CDR3 DNA follows: TGTGCCAGCAGCATAATGACAGCCGTCTACGAGCAGTACTTC. Amino acid sequence: CASSIMTAVYEQYF.

The rearrangement uses TRBV7-9 and TRBJ2-1, with 7 bases matching TRBD1. V shed 5 bases, J shed 5 bases, and the junction held 6 bases outside the gene matches. The germline V gene has CDR1 SEHNR and CDR2 FQNEAQ (reference sequence). CDR3 length: 14 amino acids. DNA for the CDR3: TGTGCCAGCAGCCAAATCGACAGGGACAATGAGCAGTTCTTC. This encodes CASSQIDRDNEQFF.

The V call is TRBV5-1, the J call TRBJ2-7; TRBD1 matches at 7 bases. Losses at the gene ends were 4 bases for V and 0 bases for J; bases not matched to a gene: 13. Germline assignment: CDR1 SGHRS and CDR2 YFSETQ. CDR3 length: 17 residues. The CDR3 sequence is CASSPGTARFSSYEQYF. CDR3 DNA: TGCGCCAGCAGCCCCGGGACAGCACGATTCAGCTCCTACGAGCAGTACTTC.

The chain joins TRBV5-5 to TRBJ1-1; D remains unclear. V was trimmed by 6 bases and J by 5 bases, leaving 14 bases between them. Germline CDR1 and CDR2: SGHKS and YYEKEE (reference sequence). This CDR3 is built from 13 residues. The CDR3 DNA reads as TGTGCCAGCACCCCGGGGTTCAGGACTGAAGCTTTCTTT. Translating gives CASTPGFRTEAFF.